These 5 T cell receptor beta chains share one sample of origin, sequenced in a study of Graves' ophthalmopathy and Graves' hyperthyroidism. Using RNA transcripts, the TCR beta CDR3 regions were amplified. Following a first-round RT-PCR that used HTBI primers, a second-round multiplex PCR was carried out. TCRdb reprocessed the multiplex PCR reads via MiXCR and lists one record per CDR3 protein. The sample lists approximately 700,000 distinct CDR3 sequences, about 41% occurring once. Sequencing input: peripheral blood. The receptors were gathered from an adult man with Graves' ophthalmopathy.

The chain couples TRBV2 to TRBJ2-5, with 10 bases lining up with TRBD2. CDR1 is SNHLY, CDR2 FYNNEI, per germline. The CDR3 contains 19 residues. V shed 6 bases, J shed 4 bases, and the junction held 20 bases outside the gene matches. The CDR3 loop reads CASSTIGGAGGPGSETQYF. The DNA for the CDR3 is TGTGCCAGCAGCACAATCGGGGGAGCGGGGGGGCCGGGTTCAGAGACCCAGTACTTC.

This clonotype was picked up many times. The CDR3 DNA is TGTGCCAGCAGTGGGACGGTGATGAACACTGAAGCTTTCTTT. It encodes CASSGTVMNTEAFF. The V call is TRBV12-3 or TRBV12-4, the J call TRBJ1-1, with D tentatively TRBD1 (5 bases). This CDR3 is built from 14 residues. Trimming pared 5 bases from V and 0 bases from J, leaving 10 bases between.

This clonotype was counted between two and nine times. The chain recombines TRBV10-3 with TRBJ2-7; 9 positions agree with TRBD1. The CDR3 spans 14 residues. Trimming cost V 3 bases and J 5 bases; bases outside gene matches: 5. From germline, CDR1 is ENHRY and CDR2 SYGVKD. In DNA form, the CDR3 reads TGTGCCATCAGTGAACGGGGACAGGGCAACGAGCAGTACTTC. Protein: CAISERGQGNEQYF.

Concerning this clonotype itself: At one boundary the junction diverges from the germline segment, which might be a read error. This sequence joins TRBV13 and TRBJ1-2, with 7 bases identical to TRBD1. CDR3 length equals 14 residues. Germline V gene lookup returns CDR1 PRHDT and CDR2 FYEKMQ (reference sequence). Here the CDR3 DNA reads TGTGCCAGCAGCGTAGGGTCAGGGGGGAATGGCTACACCTTC. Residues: CASSVGSGGNGYTF.

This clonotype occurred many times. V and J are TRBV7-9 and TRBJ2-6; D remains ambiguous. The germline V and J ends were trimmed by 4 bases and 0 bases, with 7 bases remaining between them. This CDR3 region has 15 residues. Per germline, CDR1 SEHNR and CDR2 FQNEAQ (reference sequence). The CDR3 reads CASSSTGSGANVLTF. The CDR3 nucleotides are TGTGCCAGCAGCTCTACGGGCTCTGGGGCCAACGTCCTGACTTTC.